The rows below give T cell receptor beta chains drawn from one sample of a study of beta chain features in type 1 diabetes. Some clones are missing from TCRdb's copy, which holds only in-frame ones; the method was immunoSEQ multiplex PCR. The sample has 300,000 or so clones; approximately 10% are singletons. The sequencing sample was made of central memory CD4+ T cells from blood. Receptors were obtained from a young man with type 1 diabetes. Both conserved end residues are part of each CDR3. D genes are given only for firm matches. Part of the rows lack a size; the others show once, few, many or a class for expanded clones.

j_call: TRBJ1-1
d_call: NA
clone_size: few
v_call: TRBV5-1
cdr3_nt: TGCGCCAGCACCATGGACAGCGAAGGTGCTTTCTTT
cdr3_aa: CASTMDSEGAFF

j_call: TRBJ2-3
d_call: NA
clone_size: few
v_call: TRBV18
cdr3_nt: TGTGCCAGCTCACCACCGGGACGTAAAGATACGCAGTATTTT
cdr3_aa: CASSPPGRKDTQYF

j_call: TRBJ1-5
d_call: NA
clone_size: NA
v_call: TRBV4-3
cdr3_nt: TGCGCCAGCAGCCAAGGGTTAAGCAATCAGCCCCAGCATTTT
cdr3_aa: CASSQGLSNQPQHF

j_call: TRBJ1-5
d_call: NA
clone_size: few
v_call: TRBV7-2
cdr3_nt: TGTGCCAGCAGCTTAGCGTTCGTGCAGATCAATCAGCCCCAGCATTTT
cdr3_aa: CASSLAFVQINQPQHF

j_call: TRBJ2-5
d_call: NA
clone_size: few
v_call: TRBV5-1
cdr3_nt: TGCGCCAGCAGCTTTCAGGGTGAAGAGACCCAGTACTTC
cdr3_aa: CASSFQGEETQYF

j_call: TRBJ2-7
d_call: TRBD1
clone_size: NA
v_call: TRBV7-9
cdr3_nt: TGTGCCAGCAGCTGGGACAGGGCAAACGAGCAGTACTTC
cdr3_aa: CASSWDRANEQYF

j_call: TRBJ2-1
d_call: TRBD2
clone_size: NA
v_call: TRBV5-1
cdr3_nt: TGCGCCAGCAGCTCGACTAGCGGGGGCTCCTACAATGAGCAGTTCTTC
cdr3_aa: CASSSTSGGSYNEQFF

j_call: TRBJ2-3
d_call: TRBD1
clone_size: NA
v_call: TRBV9
cdr3_nt: TGTGCCAGCAGCGTAGGAACAGGGGGCTTCGGGGATACGCAGTATTTT
cdr3_aa: CASSVGTGGFGDTQYF

j_call: TRBJ2-2
d_call: NA
clone_size: NA
v_call: TRBV29-1
cdr3_nt: TGCAGCGTTTTTGAGGGGACCGGGGAGCTGTTTTTT
cdr3_aa: CSVFEGTGELFF

j_call: TRBJ1-2
d_call: NA
clone_size: NA
v_call: TRBV7-2
cdr3_nt: TGTGCCAGCAGCTTGCTTCAGGGGAATGGCTACACCTTC
cdr3_aa: CASSLLQGNGYTF

j_call: TRBJ2-1
d_call: TRBD2
clone_size: NA
v_call: TRBV18
cdr3_nt: TGTGCCAGCTCACCACCTAGCGGGGGTTTCTACAATGAGCAGTTCTTC
cdr3_aa: CASSPPSGGFYNEQFF

j_call: TRBJ2-7
d_call: TRBD1
clone_size: few
v_call: TRBV5-6
cdr3_nt: TGTGCCAGCAGCCTGGACACAGGGGGCGGGAAGCAGTACTTC
cdr3_aa: CASSLDTGGGKQYF

j_call: TRBJ2-3
d_call: TRBD2
clone_size: NA
v_call: TRBV7-2
cdr3_nt: TGTGCCAGCCAAGGACTAGCGGGGGCAGATACGCAGTATTTT
cdr3_aa: CASQGLAGADTQYF

j_call: TRBJ1-2
d_call: NA
clone_size: few
v_call: TRBV7-8
cdr3_nt: TGTGCCAGCAGCTTAGTTGCCGGCCCCTATGGCTACACCTTC
cdr3_aa: CASSLVAGPYGYTF

j_call: TRBJ1-2
d_call: NA
clone_size: NA
v_call: TRBV19
cdr3_nt: TGTGCCAGTAGCACCGGGACTCCGCCTAACTATGGCTACACCTTC
cdr3_aa: CASSTGTPPNYGYTF